The 21 T cell receptor beta chains below were found in one sample sequenced in a study of long-term antiretroviral therapy in people with HIV. At the survey level, the v3.0 immunoSEQ assay was run. Using immunoSEQ multiplex PCR, the repertoire was profiled, and TCRdb retains in-frame clones only, with some absent. The table records around 16,000 clones, approximately 84% of them present only once. Source: unsorted PBMCs, taken less than 1.3 years before starting antiretroviral therapy. The receptors were sampled from a young man with HIV.

The rearrangement joins TRBV18 to TRBJ1-2, with 7 bases identical to TRBD1. V shed 2 bases, J shed 8 bases, and the junction held 5 bases outside the gene matches. The CDR3 length is 13 residues. Germline CDR1 is KGHSH and CDR2 is LQKENI. CDR3 bases: TGTGCCAGCTCACCAGGGCAGGGGGAAGGCTACACCTTC. This translates into CASSPGQGEGYTF.

This clone was found a few times. The chain recombines TRBV10-1 with TRBJ2-1; 9 nucleotides align to TRBD2. The junction had 8 bases not matched to a gene; V was cut back by 2 bases and J by 6 bases. Germline V gene lookup returns CDR1 WNHNN and CDR2 SYGVQD (reference sequence). The CDR3 is 16 amino acids. CDR3 nucleotides: TGCGCCAGCAGTGAGAGGGCTAGCGGGACCTCCAATGAGCAGTTCTTC. Translating gives CASSERASGTSNEQFF.

The chain carries TRBV10-2 and TRBJ2-1; 12 bases match TRBD2. Germline V CDR1 and CDR2: WSHSY, SAAADI. Germline trimming cut 7 bases from V and 0 bases from J; bases unmatched to any gene: 10. This CDR3 is built from 18 residues. CDR3 sequence reads: CASNKLAGGLSSYNEQFF. The CDR3 bases are TGCGCCAGCAATAAACTAGCGGGGGGCCTGAGCTCCTACAATGAGCAGTTCTTC.

The CDR3 nucleotides read TGCGCCAGCAGCTTGGCCGCAAGCTCTGGAAACACCATATATTTT. It codes for CASSLAASSGNTIYF. This chain links TRBV5-1 with TRBJ1-3; D remains unclear. From germline, CDR1 is SGHRS and CDR2 YFSETQ. The CDR3 extends over 15 amino acids. Trimming took off 0 bases at V and 0 bases at J, with 7 bases between the two ends.

This clone was counted only a few times. This chain joins TRBV6-1 and TRBJ2-7, with TRBD2 matching over 7 bases. The germline gives CDR1 MNHNS, CDR2 SASEGT. V trimming: 3 bases; J trimming: 1 base; junction bases outside the gene matches: 6. The CDR3 extends over 15 amino acids. DNA of the CDR3: TGTGCCAGCAGTGAGGATCAGGGAGGGTCCTACGAGCAGTACTTC. Its translation is CASSEDQGGSYEQYF.

This clone was recorded a few times. The chain uses TRBV7-2 and TRBJ1-6, with 7 bases fitting TRBD1. V shed 5 bases, J shed 10 bases, and the junction held 5 bases outside the gene matches. Germline V gene sequence: CDR1 SGHTA, CDR2 FQGNSA. The CDR3 consists of 13 residues. The CDR3 region is CASSPTGESPLHF. CDR3 DNA: TGTGCCAGCAGCCCCACAGGGGAATCACCCCTCCACTTT.

The chain employs TRBV14 and TRBJ1-1; D gene ambiguous. V dropped 4 bases and J dropped 4 bases, with 13 bases sitting between them. Germline loops: CDR1 SGHDN, CDR2 FVKESK. There are 14 residues in the CDR3. CDR3 nucleotides: TGTGCCAGCAGCCCCCGCACCCTGAGCACTGAAGCTTTCTTT. Its translation: CASSPRTLSTEAFF.

This clone was detected a few times. The chain recombines TRBV4-1 with TRBJ2-7; D not certain. Germline-derived CDR1 and CDR2 are MGHRA and YSYEKL. The V and J ends lost 3 bases and 5 bases respectively, with 8 bases between them. The CDR3 spans 12 residues. CDR3 DNA: TGCGCCAGCAGCCATCAGCAAGACGAGCAGTACTTC. It encodes CASSHQQDEQYF.

This clone was observed once. The chain uses TRBV19 and TRBJ2-3, with D possibly matching TRBD1 (6 bases). From germline, CDR1 is LNHDA and CDR2 SQIVND (reference sequence). The ends were cut back, 3 bases at V and 4 bases at J, with 11 bases in the middle. The CDR3 extends over 14 amino acids. CDR3 DNA sequence: TGTGCCAGTAGTATTTTTCCAGGGGCAGATACGCAGTATTTT. It is translated as CASSIFPGADTQYF. The variable domain in full, completed from reference TRBV19 and TRBJ2-3, reads DGGITQSPKYLFRKEGQNVTLSCEQNLNHDAMYWYRQDPGQGLRLIYYSQIVNDFQKGDIAEGYSVSREKKESFPLTVTSAQKNPTAFYLCASSIFPGADTQYFGPGTRLTVL.

The V and J genes are TRBV2 and TRBJ2-3; D unclear. V gave up 10 bases and J gave up 3 bases, with 17 bases separating them. The germline V gene has CDR1 SNHLY and CDR2 FYNNEI. This CDR3 spans 14 amino acids. The CDR3 DNA reads as TGTGCCATCATCCTCCAAGGCGGTACAGATACGCAGTATTTT. It translates to CAIILQGGTDTQYF.

The chain combines TRBV9 with TRBJ1-1; TRBD1 matches 7 bases. The J segment lost 4 bases and the V segment lost 4 bases, leaving 13 bases of the junction unmatched. CDR3 length equals 16 residues. Germline assignment: CDR1 SGDLS and CDR2 YYNGEE. CDR3 nucleotides: TGTGCCAGCAGCCTTGGGACAGCCAACCTGGGCACTGAAGCTTTCTTT. Protein: CASSLGTANLGTEAFF.

The chain has TRBV27 and TRBJ2-7; D not resolved. Germline V gives CDR1 MNHEY, CDR2 SMNVEV (reference sequence). V lost 5 bases to trimming and J lost 4 bases, with 15 bases between them. The CDR3 covers 14 residues. The CDR3: CASSLGSAPYEQYF. DNA for the CDR3: TGTGCCAGCAGTCTGGGTTCAGCACCGTACGAGCAGTACTTC.

This sequence joins TRBV5-4 and TRBJ2-7; D uncertain. Between the trimmed V and J ends, which lost 3 bases and 3 bases, there was a span of 4 bases. Germline V CDR1 and CDR2: SGHNT, YYREEE (reference sequence). The CDR3 consists of 11 residues. CDR3 nucleotides: TGTGCCAGCAGCTCTAACTACGAGCAGTACTTC. Translation gives CASSSNYEQYF.

The rearrangement links TRBV7-9 to TRBJ1-5; TRBD1 is a possible D gene (5 bases). CDR3 length equals 15 residues. The V end lost 4 bases, the J end lost 0 bases, and 10 bases lay between the germline ends. CDR1 SEHNR and CDR2 FQNEAQ come from the germline V gene (reference sequence). The CDR3 DNA follows: TGTGCCAGCAGCTCCTCCGGGACTAGCAATCAGCCCCAGCATTTT. Its protein product is CASSSSGTSNQPQHF.

The V call is TRBV18, the J call TRBJ2-1; perhaps TRBD1 as D (6 bases). Trimming removed 4 bases from V and 8 bases from J, with 24 bases in between. The germline V gene has CDR1 KGHSH and CDR2 LQKENI. This CDR3 region has 17 residues. The CDR3 loop reads CASSRARTEAMGDEQFF. CDR3 in DNA: TGTGCCAGCTCACGAGCTCGGACAGAGGCGATGGGGGATGAGCAGTTCTTC.

This clone was counted between two and nine times. The chain employs TRBV4-1 and TRBJ1-2, with TRBD1 matching over 10 bases. CDR3 length equals 13 residues. V lost 3 bases and J lost 7; bases outside the gene matches: 2. Germline CDR1 MGHRA, CDR2 YSYEKL. The chain's CDR3 is CASSQTGGFGYTF. As DNA, the CDR3 is TGCGCCAGCAGCCAGACAGGGGGCTTTGGCTACACCTTC.

V gene TRBV7-3 combines with J gene TRBJ1-1; the match to TRBD1 covers 12 bases. The germline V gene has CDR1 SGHTA and CDR2 FQGTGA. Unmatched junction bases numbered 12, after V lost 6 bases and J lost 7 bases. The CDR3 loop spans 16 amino acids. The CDR3 DNA reads TGTGCCAGCAGTTCCACGGGGACAGGGGGCATCAATGAAGCTTTCTTT. Protein sequence: CASSSTGTGGINEAFF.

The chain joins TRBV7-9 to TRBJ1-1; 7 positions agree with TRBD1. The V segment lost 0 bases and the J segment 0 bases; nucleotides outside the gene matches: 1. There are 15 residues in the CDR3. CDR1 and CDR2 from the germline V gene are SEHNR and FQNEAQ (reference sequence). CDR3 DNA sequence: TGTGCCAGCAGCTTAGCGGGACAGTTGAACACTGAAGCTTTCTTT. Translating gives CASSLAGQLNTEAFF.

The chain uses TRBV9 and TRBJ1-4; D unclear. Trimming took off 4 bases at V and 0 bases at J, with 7 bases between the two ends. The CDR3 is made up of 14 amino acids. Germline V gene data show CDR1 as SGDLS and CDR2 as YYNGEE. Here the CDR3 DNA reads TGTGCCAGCAGCATGACCGCAACTAATGAAAAACTGTTTTTT. It encodes CASSMTATNEKLFF.

The chain has TRBV10-2 and TRBJ2-1; 10 bases are a match to TRBD2. V shed 7 bases and J 4 bases; nucleotides not matched to a gene: 10. Germline CDR1 is WSHSY and CDR2 is SAAADI. This CDR3 contains 16 residues. CDR3 sequence (DNA): TGCGCCAGCATAGCGGCTAGCGGGGGCCAATACAATGAGCAGTTCTTC. Translated, it gives CASIAASGGQYNEQFF.

The chain joins TRBV5-4 to TRBJ2-4, with D tentatively TRBD2 (5 bases). The germline gives CDR1 SGHNT, CDR2 YYREEE (reference sequence). This CDR3 is built from 15 residues. The V end lost 0 bases, the J end lost 7 bases, and 14 bases lay between the germline ends. In DNA form, the CDR3 reads TGTGCCAGCAGCTTGGGGGTAGGAGGATATAACATTCAGTACTTC. It translates to CASSLGVGGYNIQYF.